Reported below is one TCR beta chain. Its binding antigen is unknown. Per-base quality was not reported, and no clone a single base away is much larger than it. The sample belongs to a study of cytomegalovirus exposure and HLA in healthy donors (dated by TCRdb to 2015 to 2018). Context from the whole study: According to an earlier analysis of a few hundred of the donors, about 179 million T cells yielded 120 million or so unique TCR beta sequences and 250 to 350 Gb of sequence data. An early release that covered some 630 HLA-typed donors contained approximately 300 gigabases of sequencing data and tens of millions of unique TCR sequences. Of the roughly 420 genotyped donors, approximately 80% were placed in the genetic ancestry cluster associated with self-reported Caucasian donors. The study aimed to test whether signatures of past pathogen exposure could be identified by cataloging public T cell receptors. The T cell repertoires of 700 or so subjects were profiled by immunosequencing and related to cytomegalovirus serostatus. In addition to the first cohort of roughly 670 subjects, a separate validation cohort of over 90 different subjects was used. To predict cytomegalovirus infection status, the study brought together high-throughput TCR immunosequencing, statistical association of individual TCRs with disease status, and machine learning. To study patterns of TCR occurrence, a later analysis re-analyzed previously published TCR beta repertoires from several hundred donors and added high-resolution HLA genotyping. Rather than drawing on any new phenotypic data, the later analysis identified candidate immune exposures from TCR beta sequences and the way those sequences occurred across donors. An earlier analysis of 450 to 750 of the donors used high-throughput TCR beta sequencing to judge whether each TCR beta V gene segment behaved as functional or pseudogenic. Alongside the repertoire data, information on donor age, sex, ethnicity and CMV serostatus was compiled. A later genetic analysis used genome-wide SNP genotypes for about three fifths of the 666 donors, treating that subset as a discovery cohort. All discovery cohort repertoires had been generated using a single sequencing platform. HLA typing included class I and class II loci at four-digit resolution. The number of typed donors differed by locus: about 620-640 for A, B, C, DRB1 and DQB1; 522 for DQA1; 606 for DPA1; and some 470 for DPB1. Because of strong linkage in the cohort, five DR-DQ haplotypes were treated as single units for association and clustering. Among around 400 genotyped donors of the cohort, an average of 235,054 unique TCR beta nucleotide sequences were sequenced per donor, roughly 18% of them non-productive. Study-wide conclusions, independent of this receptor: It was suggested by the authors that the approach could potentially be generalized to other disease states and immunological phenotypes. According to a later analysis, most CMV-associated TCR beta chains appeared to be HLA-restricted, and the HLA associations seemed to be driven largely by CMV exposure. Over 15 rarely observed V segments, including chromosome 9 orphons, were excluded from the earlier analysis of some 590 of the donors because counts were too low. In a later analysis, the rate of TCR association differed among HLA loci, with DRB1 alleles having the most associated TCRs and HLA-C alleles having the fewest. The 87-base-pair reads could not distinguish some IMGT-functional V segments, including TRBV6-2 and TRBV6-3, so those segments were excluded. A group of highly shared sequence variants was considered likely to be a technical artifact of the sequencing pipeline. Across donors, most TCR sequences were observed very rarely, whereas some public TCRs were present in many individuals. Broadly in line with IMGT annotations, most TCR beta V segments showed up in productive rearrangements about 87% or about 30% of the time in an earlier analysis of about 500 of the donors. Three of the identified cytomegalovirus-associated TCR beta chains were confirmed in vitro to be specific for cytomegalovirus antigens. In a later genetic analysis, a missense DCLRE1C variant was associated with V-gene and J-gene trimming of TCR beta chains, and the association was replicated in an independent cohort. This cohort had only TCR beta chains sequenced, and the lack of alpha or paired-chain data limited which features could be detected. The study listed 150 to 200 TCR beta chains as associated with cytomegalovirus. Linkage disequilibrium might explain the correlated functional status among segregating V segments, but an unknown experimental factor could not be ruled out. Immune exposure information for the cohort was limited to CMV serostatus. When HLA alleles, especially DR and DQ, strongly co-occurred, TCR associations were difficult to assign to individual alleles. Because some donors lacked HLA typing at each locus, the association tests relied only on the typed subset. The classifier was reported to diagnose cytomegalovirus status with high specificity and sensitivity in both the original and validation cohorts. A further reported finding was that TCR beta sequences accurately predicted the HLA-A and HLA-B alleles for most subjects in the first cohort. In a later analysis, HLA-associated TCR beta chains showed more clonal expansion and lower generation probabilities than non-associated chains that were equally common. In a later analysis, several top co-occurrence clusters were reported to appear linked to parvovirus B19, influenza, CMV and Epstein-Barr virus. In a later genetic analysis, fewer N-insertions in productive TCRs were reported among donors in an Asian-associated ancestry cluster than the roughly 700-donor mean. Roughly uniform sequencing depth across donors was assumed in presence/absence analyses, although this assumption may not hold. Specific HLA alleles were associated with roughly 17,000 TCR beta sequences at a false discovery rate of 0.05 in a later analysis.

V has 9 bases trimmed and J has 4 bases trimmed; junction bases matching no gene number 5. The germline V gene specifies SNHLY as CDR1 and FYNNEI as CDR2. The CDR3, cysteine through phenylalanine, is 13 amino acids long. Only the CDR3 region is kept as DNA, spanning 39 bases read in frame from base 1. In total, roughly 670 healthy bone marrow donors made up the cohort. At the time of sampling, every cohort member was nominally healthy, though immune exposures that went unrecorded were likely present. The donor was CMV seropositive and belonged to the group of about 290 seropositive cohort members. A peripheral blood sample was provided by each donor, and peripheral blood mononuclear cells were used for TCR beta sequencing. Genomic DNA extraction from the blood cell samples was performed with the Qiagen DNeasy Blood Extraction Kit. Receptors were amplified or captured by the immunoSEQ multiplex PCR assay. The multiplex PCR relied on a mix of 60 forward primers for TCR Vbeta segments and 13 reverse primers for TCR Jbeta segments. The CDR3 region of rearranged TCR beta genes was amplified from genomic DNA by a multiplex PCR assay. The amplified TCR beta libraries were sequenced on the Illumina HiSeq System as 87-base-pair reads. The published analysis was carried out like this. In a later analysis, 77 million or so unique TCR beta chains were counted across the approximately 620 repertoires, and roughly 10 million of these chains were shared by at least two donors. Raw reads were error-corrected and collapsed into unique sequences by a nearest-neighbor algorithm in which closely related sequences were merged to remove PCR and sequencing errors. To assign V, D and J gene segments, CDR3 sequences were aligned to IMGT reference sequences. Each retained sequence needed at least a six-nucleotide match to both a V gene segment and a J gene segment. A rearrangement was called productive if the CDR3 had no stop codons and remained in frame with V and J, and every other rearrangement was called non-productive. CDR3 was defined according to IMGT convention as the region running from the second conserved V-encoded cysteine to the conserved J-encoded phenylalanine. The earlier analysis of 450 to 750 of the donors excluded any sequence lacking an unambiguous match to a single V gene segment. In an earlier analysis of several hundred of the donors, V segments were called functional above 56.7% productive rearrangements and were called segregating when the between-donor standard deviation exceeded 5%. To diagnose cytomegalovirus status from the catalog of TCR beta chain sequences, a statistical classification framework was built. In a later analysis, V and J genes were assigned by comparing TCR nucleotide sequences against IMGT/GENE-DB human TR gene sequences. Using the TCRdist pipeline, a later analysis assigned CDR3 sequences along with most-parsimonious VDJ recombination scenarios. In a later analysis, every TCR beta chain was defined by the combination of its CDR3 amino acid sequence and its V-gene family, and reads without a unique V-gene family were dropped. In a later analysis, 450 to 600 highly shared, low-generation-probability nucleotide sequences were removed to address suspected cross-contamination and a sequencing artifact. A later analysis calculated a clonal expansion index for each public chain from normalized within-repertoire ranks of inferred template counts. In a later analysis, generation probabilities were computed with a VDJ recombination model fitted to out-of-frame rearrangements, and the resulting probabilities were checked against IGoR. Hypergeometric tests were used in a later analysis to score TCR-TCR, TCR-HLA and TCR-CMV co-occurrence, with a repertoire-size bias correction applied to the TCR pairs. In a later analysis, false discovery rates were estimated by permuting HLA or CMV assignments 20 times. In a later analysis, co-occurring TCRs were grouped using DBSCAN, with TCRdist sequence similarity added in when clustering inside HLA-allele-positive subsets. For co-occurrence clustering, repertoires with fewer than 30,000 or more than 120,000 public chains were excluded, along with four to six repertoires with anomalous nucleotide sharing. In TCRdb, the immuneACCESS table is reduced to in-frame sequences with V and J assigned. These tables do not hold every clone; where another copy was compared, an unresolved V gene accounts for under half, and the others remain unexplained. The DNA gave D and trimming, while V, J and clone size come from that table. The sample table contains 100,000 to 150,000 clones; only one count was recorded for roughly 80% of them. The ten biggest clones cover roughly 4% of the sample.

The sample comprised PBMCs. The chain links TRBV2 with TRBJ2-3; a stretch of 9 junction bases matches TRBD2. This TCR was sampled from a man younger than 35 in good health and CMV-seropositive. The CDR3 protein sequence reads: CARREGQSDTQYF. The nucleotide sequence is TGTGCCAGGCGGGAGGGCCAGTCAGATACGCAGTATTTT. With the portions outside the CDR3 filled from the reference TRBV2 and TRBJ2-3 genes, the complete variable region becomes EPEVTQTPSHQVTQMGQEVILRCVPISNHLYFYWYRQILGQKVEFLVSFYNNEISEKSEIFDDQFSVERPDGSNFTLKIRSTKLEDSAMYFCARREGQSDTQYFGPGTRLTVL.